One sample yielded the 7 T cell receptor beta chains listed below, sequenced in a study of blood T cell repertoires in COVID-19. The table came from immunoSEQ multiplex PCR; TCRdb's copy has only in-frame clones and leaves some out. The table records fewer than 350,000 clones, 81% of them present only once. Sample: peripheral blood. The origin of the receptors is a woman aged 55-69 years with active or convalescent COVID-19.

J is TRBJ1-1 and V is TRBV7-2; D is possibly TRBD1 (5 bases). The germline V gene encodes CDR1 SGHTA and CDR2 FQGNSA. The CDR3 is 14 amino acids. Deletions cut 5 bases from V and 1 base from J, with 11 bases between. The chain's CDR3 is CASSPQGRNTEAFF. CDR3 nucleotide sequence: TGTGCCAGCAGCCCGCAGGGTAGGAACACTGAAGCTTTCTTT.

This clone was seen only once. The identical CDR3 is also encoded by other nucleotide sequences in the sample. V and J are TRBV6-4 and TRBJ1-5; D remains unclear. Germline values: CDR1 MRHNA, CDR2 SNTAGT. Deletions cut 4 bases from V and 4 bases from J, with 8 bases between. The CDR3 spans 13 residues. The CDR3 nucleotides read TGTGCCAGCAGTGTAAGGGAGAATCAGCCCCAGCATTTT. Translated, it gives CASSVRENQPQHF.

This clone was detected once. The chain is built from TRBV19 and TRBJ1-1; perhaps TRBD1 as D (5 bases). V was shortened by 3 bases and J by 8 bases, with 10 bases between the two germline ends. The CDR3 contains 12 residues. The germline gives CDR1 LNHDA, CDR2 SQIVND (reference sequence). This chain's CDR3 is CASSMLWTEAFF. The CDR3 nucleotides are TGTGCCAGTAGTATGTTGTGGACAGAAGCTTTCTTT.

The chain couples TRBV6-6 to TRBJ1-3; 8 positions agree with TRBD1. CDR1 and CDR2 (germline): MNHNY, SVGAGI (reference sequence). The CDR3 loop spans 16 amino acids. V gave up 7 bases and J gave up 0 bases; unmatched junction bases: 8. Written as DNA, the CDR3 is TGTGCCAGCAATACAGGGGGTGAGAGCTCTGGAAACACCATATATTTT. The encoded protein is CASNTGGESSGNTIYF.

The CDR3 DNA reads TGTGCCAGCAGTGTCCAGCGGGGGCCATTATCTATCTACGAGCAGTACTTC. This gives the protein CASSVQRGPLSIYEQYF. The V call is TRBV6-1, the J call TRBJ2-7; 8 bases fit TRBD2. V shed 4 bases, J shed 3 bases, and the junction held 14 bases outside the gene matches. The germline CDR1 and CDR2 sequences are MNHNS and SASEGT. This CDR3 has 17 amino acids.

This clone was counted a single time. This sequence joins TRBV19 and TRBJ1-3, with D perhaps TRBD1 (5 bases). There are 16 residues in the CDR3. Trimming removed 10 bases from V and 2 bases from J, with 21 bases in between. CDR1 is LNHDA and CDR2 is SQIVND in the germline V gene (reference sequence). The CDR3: CATIPRRGWTGNTIYF. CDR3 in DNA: TGTGCCACCATCCCACGAAGGGGTTGGACTGGAAACACCATATATTTT.

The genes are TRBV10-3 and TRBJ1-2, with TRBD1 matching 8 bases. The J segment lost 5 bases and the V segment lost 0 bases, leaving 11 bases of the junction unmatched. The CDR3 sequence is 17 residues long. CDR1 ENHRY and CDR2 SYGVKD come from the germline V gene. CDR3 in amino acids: CAISESRGQGDLYGYTF. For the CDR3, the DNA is TGTGCCATCAGTGAGTCCCGCGGACAGGGAGACCTATATGGCTACACCTTC.